The source of this T cell receptor (beta chain) is a study of cytomegalovirus exposure and HLA in healthy donors. Study results and limitations: According to a later analysis, donors in an Asian-associated ancestry cluster reportedly had fewer N-insertions than the roughly 670-donor mean. In a later analysis, common viral pathogens appeared linked to several of the most significant clusters.

The germline V gene encodes CDR1 MNHNY and CDR2 SVGAGI (reference sequence). The V end lost 8 bases, the J end lost 5 bases, and 16 bases lay between the germline ends. The CDR3 loop spans 14 amino acids. The study ran its PCR with 60 Vbeta and 13 Jbeta primers. In the study's own analysis: There were 80 million to 95 million unique TCR beta chains by a later count, and some 12 million of them were shared. Clones were sequenced by immunoSEQ multiplex PCR, and TCRdb holds only the in-frame ones, with some missing. Clonal size and the V and J genes are those of that table, whereas D and trimming came from the DNA. Among 150,000 to 200,000 clones listed, around four fifths were seen once. Note on this clone: What it binds is not known.

The chain employs TRBV6-6 and TRBJ2-1; D perhaps matches TRBD1 (5 bases). Sequencing used PBMCs. This receptor was obtained from a man aged 18 to 30 in good health and CMV-seropositive. In DNA, the CDR3 is TGTGCCAGCGTCTGGGCAGGGTGGGACAATGAGCAGTTCTTC. This codes for CASVWAGWDNEQFF.